This T cell receptor (beta chain) was obtained from a study of CD8+ T cells in alopecia areata. Across the study: Patients took tofacitinib for 6 to 18 months, followed by 6 drug-free months.

In alopecia areata patients, both lesional scalp punch biopsies and peripheral blood were collected. Extraction and reverse transcription of RNA yielded cDNA as the sequencing template. Libraries were prepared by immunoSEQ multiplex PCR; TCRdb keeps only in-frame clonotypes and omits some of them. Of 12,000 or so clones in the sample, more than 45% were seen once. The length of the CDR3 is 16 residues. V lost 4 bases and J lost 1; bases outside the gene matches: 5. Germline CDR1 is MGHRA and CDR2 is YSYEKL. Concerning this clone: Its cognate antigen is unknown.

Study-wide findings and caveats: The study found higher clonality in lesional than normal scalp, especially in alopecia totalis/universalis. Patients showed less clear TCR sequence sharing than mice, possibly partly because of HLA diversity. Sequences from scalp samples also cover resident alphabeta T cells of normal skin.

This TCR derives from a human donor with alopecia areata. The rearrangement joins TRBV4-1 to TRBJ2-1; 9 bases line up with TRBD2. Specimen: skin. CDR3 DNA: TGCGCCAGCAGCCCTTGGACTAGCGTTTCCTACAATGAGCAGTTCTTC. Amino acids: CASSPWTSVSYNEQFF.